This TCR beta chain is from a study of cytomegalovirus exposure and HLA in healthy donors. Between the trimmed V and J ends, which lost 0 bases and 12 bases, there was a span of 15 bases. CDR1 PRHDT and CDR2 FYEKMQ come from the germline V gene (reference sequence). CDR3 size: 14 residues. PCR employed 60 Vbeta and 13 Jbeta primers. Some clones are missing from TCRdb's copy, which holds only in-frame ones; the method was immunoSEQ multiplex PCR. The profile shows roughly 120,000 clones, less than 80% of them singletons. The source is a man aged 45 to 65 in good health and CMV-seronegative. The sample comprised PBMCs. The rearrangement joins TRBV13 to TRBJ2-1; a weak D match, TRBD1 (5 bases). The CDR3 region has the DNA TGTGCCAGCAGCTTAGGCCGCCAGGGTTGGGGGCAGTTCTTC. This encodes CASSLGRQGWGQFF.